The 22 T cell receptor beta chains reported below all come from one sample, sequenced in a study of cytomegalovirus exposure and HLA in healthy donors. The PCR employed 60 Vbeta primers together with 13 Jbeta primers. Profiling relied on immunoSEQ multiplex PCR, and the TCRdb table lists in-frame clones only, not all of them. Counted here are 150,000 or so clones, around 73% occurring once; the ten biggest clones make up under 2%. The specimen was PBMCs. The receptors come from a female donor in good health and CMV-seronegative.

The genes are TRBV5-5 and TRBJ1-3; D not certain. The CDR3 is 15 amino acids. V gave up 0 bases and J gave up 2 bases, with 9 bases separating them. From germline, CDR1 is SGHKS and CDR2 YYEKEE (reference sequence). CDR3 sequence (DNA): TGTGCCAGCAGCTTGGATCCGGGAACTGGAAACACCATATATTTT. Protein: CASSLDPGTGNTIYF.

This rearrangement joins TRBV28 to TRBJ1-4; D gene unclear. This CDR3 has 13 amino acids. The V end lost 5 bases, the J end lost 6 bases, and 10 bases lay between the germline ends. The germline V gene has CDR1 MDHEN and CDR2 SYDVKM. The chain's CDR3 is CASSTFSHEKLFF. The CDR3 DNA reads as TGTGCCAGCAGTACTTTCTCCCATGAAAAACTGTTTTTT. Filled out from reference TRBV28 and TRBJ1-4, the complete variable domain reads DVKVTQSSRYLVKRTGEKVFLECVQDMDHENMFWYRQDPGLGLRLIYFSYDVKMKEKGDIPEGYSVSREKKERFSLILESASTNQTSMYLCASSTFSHEKLFFGSGTQLSVL.

The chain carries TRBV5-1 and TRBJ1-5, with D unresolved. Germline CDR1 is SGHRS and CDR2 is YFSETQ. The germline V and J ends were trimmed by 4 bases and 3 bases, with 8 bases remaining between them. This CDR3 region has 13 residues. The CDR3: CASSPGVNQPQHF. In DNA, the CDR3 is TGCGCCAGCAGCCCCGGGGTCAATCAGCCCCAGCATTTT.

The gene calls are TRBV21-1 and TRBJ2-7; TRBD1 is the table's D call, not checked against the DNA. TRBV21-1 counts as a pseudogene. The CDR3 consists of 12 residues. The CDR3 DNA reads TGTGCCAGCACCTCGCCAGGGTACGAGCAGTACTTC. This translates into CASTSPGYEQYF.

The chain has TRBV29-1 and TRBJ1-3; the match to TRBD1 covers 10 bases. V lost 7 bases, J lost 0 bases, and 21 bases stayed unmatched. CDR3 length: 20 residues. The germline V gene encodes CDR1 SQVTM and CDR2 ANQGSEA. This chain's CDR3 is CSASYFSPGQGIDSGNTIYF. Here the CDR3 DNA reads TGCAGCGCCTCCTACTTCTCTCCGGGACAGGGGATCGACTCTGGAAACACCATATATTTT.

This clone was picked up one time. The V and J genes are TRBV6-1 and TRBJ1-1; TRBD1 matches at 7 bases. The V segment lost 8 bases and the J segment 1 base; nucleotides outside the gene matches: 4. The CDR3 has 13 amino acids. Germline V lookup: CDR1 MNHNS, CDR2 SASEGT. The CDR3 spells CASLTGPNTEAFF. For the CDR3, the DNA is TGTGCCAGCCTGACAGGGCCGAACACTGAAGCTTTCTTT.

The V call is TRBV5-1, the J call TRBJ1-6, with TRBD1 matching 7 bases. This CDR3 has 20 amino acids. Germline lookup yields CDR1 SGHRS and CDR2 YFSETQ. Unmatched junction bases numbered 16, after V lost 4 bases and J lost 0 bases. CDR3 region: CASSLSPGQSPSSYNSPLHF. The CDR3 nucleotides read TGCGCCAGCAGCCTTTCGCCGGGACAGAGCCCGAGCTCCTATAATTCACCCCTCCACTTT.

DNA of the CDR3: TGTGCCAGCAGTGGCTCCCCCGGGAGAGGGAGGGAGACTTCCTACGAGCAGTACTTC. It is translated as CASSGSPGRGRETSYEQYF. The chain links TRBV28 to TRBJ2-7, with 7 bases matching TRBD2. CDR3 length: 19 amino acids. Germline trimming cut 5 bases from V and 1 base from J; bases unmatched to any gene: 20. Looked up from germline, CDR1 is MDHEN and CDR2 is SYDVKM.

This clone showed up just once. The chain combines TRBV7-2 with TRBJ2-7; 9 bases are a match to TRBD1. Unmatched junction bases numbered 3, after V lost 3 bases and J lost 3 bases. Germline loops: CDR1 SGHTA, CDR2 FQGNSA. The CDR3 has 14 amino acids. CDR3 sequence (DNA): TGTGCCAGCAGCTTCCGGGACAGGGACTACGAGCAGTACTTC. Encoded protein: CASSFRDRDYEQYF.

J is TRBJ2-1 and V is TRBV6-5; TRBD2 matches at 11 bases. This CDR3 contains 15 residues. Losses at the gene ends were 6 bases for V and 4 bases for J; bases not matched to a gene: 5. Per germline, CDR1 MNHEY and CDR2 SVGAGI. This CDR3 is CASSLVAGGYNEQFF. The DNA of the CDR3 is TGTGCCAGCAGCCTAGTAGCGGGAGGGTACAATGAGCAGTTCTTC.

This chain links TRBV9 with TRBJ2-3; D not resolved. CDR1 SGDLS and CDR2 YYNGEE come from the germline V gene. There are 12 residues in the CDR3. Trimming removed 3 bases at V and 5 bases at J, with 7 bases between. The CDR3 region has the DNA TGTGCCAGCAGCGGTTTCGGAGATACGCAGTATTTT. It translates to CASSGFGDTQYF.

The chain employs TRBV7-2 and TRBJ2-7; D is perhaps TRBD2 (6 bases). This CDR3 has 17 residues. V lost 4 bases, J lost 3 bases, and 22 bases lay in between. Germline CDR1 reads SGHTA; CDR2 reads FQGNSA. The CDR3 protein is CASSSQLSSGPSYEQYF. DNA of the CDR3: TGTGCCAGCAGCTCCCAACTTTCGAGCGGGCCTAGCTACGAGCAGTACTTC.

V gene TRBV5-4 combines with J gene TRBJ2-5; TRBD1 aligns across 8 bases. V lost 1 base, J lost 5 bases, and 1 base stayed unmatched. The germline CDR1 and CDR2 sequences are SGHNT and YYREEE (reference sequence). The CDR3 length is 13 residues. CDR3 in DNA: TGTGCCAGCAGCTTGTGGGACAGGGAGACCCAGTACTTC. It translates to CASSLWDRETQYF. The whole variable domain, remainder taken from reference TRBV5-4 and TRBJ2-5, is ETGVTQSPTHLIKTRGQQVTLRCSSQSGHNTVSWYQQALGQGPQFIFQYYREEENGRGNFPPRFSGLQFPNYSSELNVNALELDDSALYLCASSLWDRETQYFGPGTRLLVL.

The chain joins TRBV7-9 to TRBJ1-2; 7 bases are shared with TRBD1. The CDR3 covers 14 residues. With V trimmed by 3 bases and J by 5 bases, 6 bases remained unmatched. Germline V lookup: CDR1 SEHNR, CDR2 FQNEAQ (reference sequence). Here the CDR3 reads CASSFSDRIYGYTF. CDR3 nucleotide sequence: TGTGCCAGCAGCTTCTCGGACAGGATATATGGCTACACCTTC.

This chain links TRBV28 with TRBJ2-5, with 7 nucleotides matching TRBD2. J gave up 5 bases and V 6 bases, and 18 bases lay outside the gene matches. Germline lookup yields CDR1 MDHEN and CDR2 SYDVKM. The CDR3 runs to 17 residues. The CDR3 protein is CASRPPSGRFLGETQYF. CDR3 in DNA: TGTGCCAGCAGGCCCCCCTCCGGGAGGTTTCTTGGCGAGACCCAGTACTTC.

V usage is TRBV7-2 and J usage is TRBJ2-1; 9 nucleotides line up with TRBD1. V lost 5 bases to trimming and J lost 3 bases; unmatched junction nucleotides: 5. This CDR3 has 15 amino acids. Looked up from germline, CDR1 is SGHTA and CDR2 is FQGNSA. CDR3 amino acids: CASSNGQGIYNEQFF. For the CDR3, the DNA is TGTGCCAGCAGCAACGGACAGGGGATCTACAATGAGCAGTTCTTC.

This clone occurred once. The V call is TRBV29-1, the J call TRBJ1-2; D is ambiguous. V lost 3 bases, J lost 7 bases, and 12 bases lay in between. Per the germline V gene, CDR1 is SQVTM and CDR2 is ANQGSEA. The CDR3 sequence is 12 residues long. The CDR3 nucleotides read TGCAGCGTTGACTTGGAGTTTGGTGGCTACACCTTC. This encodes CSVDLEFGGYTF. Combining the CDR3 with reference TRBV29-1 and TRBJ1-2 gives the whole variable domain SAVISQKPSRDICQRGTSLTIQCQVDSQVTMMFWYRQQPGQSLTLIATANQGSEATYESGFVIDKFPISRPNLTFSTLTVSNMSPEDSSIYLCSVDLEFGGYTFGSGTRLTVV.

The V call is TRBV7-8, the J call TRBJ1-1; no clear D. V was pared by 3 bases and J by 3 bases, with 14 bases between. The CDR3 extends over 15 amino acids. Germline CDR1 and CDR2: SGHVS and FQNEAQ. CDR3 DNA sequence: TGTGCCAGCAGCTTCCGGGATCGGGGTCACACTGAAGCTTTCTTT. Its protein product is CASSFRDRGHTEAFF.

This clone was seen a few times. The V call is TRBV2, the J call TRBJ1-1; D is uncertain. The CDR3 spans 11 residues. Per germline, CDR1 SNHLY and CDR2 FYNNEI. Trimming took off 4 bases at V and 12 bases at J, with 12 bases between the two ends. In DNA, the CDR3 is TGTGCCAGCAGTGTCACCGGTACTTCTTTCTTT. This translates into CASSVTGTSFF.

The chain combines TRBV7-2 with TRBJ1-2; no reliable D call. Trimming shortened V by 5 bases and J by 5 bases, and 21 bases separated the two germline ends. Germline CDR1 reads SGHTA; CDR2 reads FQGNSA. The CDR3 extends over 16 amino acids. This CDR3 is CASSRDYVGGEYGYTF. The CDR3 bases are TGTGCCAGCAGCCGCGACTATGTGGGCGGGGAATATGGCTACACCTTC.

This clone was found once. This chain uses TRBV30 with TRBJ2-5; TRBD1 agrees at 8 bases. The CDR3 is 14 residues long. CDR1 is GTSNPN and CDR2 is SVGIG in the germline V gene (reference sequence). After removal of 5 bases from V and 7 bases from J, the junction contained 12 bases not matched to a gene. The CDR3 sequence: CAWGNQGAVMTQYF. CDR3 bases: TGTGCCTGGGGGAACCAGGGGGCGGTGATGACCCAGTACTTC.

The chain recombines TRBV28 with TRBJ2-3, with D maybe TRBD2 (6 bases). The CDR3 covers 14 residues. With 8 bases removed from V and 0 bases from J, the gap between germline ends came to 12 bases. In germline, CDR1 is MDHEN, CDR2 SYDVKM. In DNA form, the CDR3 reads TGTGCCAGCGGGGGGTGGACTAGCACAGATACGCAGTATTTT. It translates to CASGGWTSTDTQYF.